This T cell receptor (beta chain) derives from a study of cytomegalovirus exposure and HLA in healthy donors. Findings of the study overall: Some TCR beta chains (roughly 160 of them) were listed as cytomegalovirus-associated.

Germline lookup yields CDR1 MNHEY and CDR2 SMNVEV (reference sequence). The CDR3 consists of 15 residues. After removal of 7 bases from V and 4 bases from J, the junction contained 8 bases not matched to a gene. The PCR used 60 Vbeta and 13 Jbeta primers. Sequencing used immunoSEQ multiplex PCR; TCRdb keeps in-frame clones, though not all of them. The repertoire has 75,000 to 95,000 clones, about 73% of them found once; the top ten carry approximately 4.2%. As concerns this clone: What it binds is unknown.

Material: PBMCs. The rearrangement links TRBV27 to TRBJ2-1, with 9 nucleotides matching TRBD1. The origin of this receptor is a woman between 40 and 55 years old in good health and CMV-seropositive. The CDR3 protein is CASNSYRGLYNEQFF. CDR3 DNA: TGTGCCAGCAACAGTTACAGGGGGCTATACAATGAGCAGTTCTTC.